The 20 T cell receptor beta chains presented below share a single source sample, sequenced in a study of blood T cell repertoires in COVID-19. Generated by immunoSEQ multiplex PCR, the TCRdb table keeps only in-frame clones and is missing some. In the table there are hundreds of thousands of clones, roughly 90% of which are singletons. Source material: peripheral blood. These receptors were taken from a woman aged 30 to 39 with active or convalescent COVID-19.

The V call is TRBV18, the J call TRBJ1-1; 7 positions agree with TRBD1. This CDR3 spans 15 amino acids. V was pared by 5 bases and J by 1 base, with 7 bases of the junction left unmatched. Germline V gives CDR1 KGHSH, CDR2 LQKENI. CDR3 protein: CASSAEQGTNTEAFF. The CDR3 nucleotides are TGTGCCAGCTCAGCCGAACAGGGGACGAACACTGAAGCTTTCTTT.

This chain connects TRBV7-2 to TRBJ1-5, with D uncertain. Germline CDR1 reads SGHTA; CDR2 reads FQGNSA. V lost 1 base and J 7 bases, leaving 14 bases between the germline ends. This CDR3 has 15 amino acids. The CDR3 loop reads CASSLVGVEGQPQHF. In DNA form, the CDR3 reads TGTGCCAGCAGCTTAGTCGGGGTGGAGGGCCAGCCCCAGCATTTT.

This chain connects TRBV5-1 to TRBJ2-3; the match to TRBD2 covers 11 bases. Germline CDR1 and CDR2: SGHRS and YFSETQ. Trimming at V came to 3 bases and at J to 5 bases, leaving 11 bases not matched to a gene. The CDR3 is 17 residues long. CDR3 sequence: CASSSRETSGIIDTQYF. The CDR3 DNA sequence: TGCGCCAGCAGCTCCCGAGAGACTAGCGGGATTATAGATACGCAGTATTTT.

V is TRBV6-1 and J is TRBJ2-7, with 8 bases aligning to TRBD2. Trimming removed 2 bases from V and 4 bases from J; junction bases left unmatched: 7. CDR3 length: 15 amino acids. The V gene's germline CDR1 is MNHNS and CDR2 SASEGT. In nucleotides, the CDR3 is TGTGCCAGCAGTGAACCTCCCGGCGGGGGGTACGAGCAGTACTTC. Its protein is CASSEPPGGGYEQYF.

The chain uses TRBV6-2 or TRBV6-3 and TRBJ2-6, with 10 bases that match TRBD1. J was trimmed by 0 bases and V by 6 bases; bases with no gene match: 20. CDR3 length: 22 residues. CDR1 is MNHEY and CDR2 is SVGEGT in the germline V gene. The CDR3 bases are TGTGCCAGCAGCCCAAATCCCCCGGGACAGGGGACGCGTCCCTCTGGGGCCAACGTCCTGACTTTC. It yields the protein CASSPNPPGQGTRPSGANVLTF.

The chain combines TRBV28 with TRBJ2-7; 8 nucleotides align to TRBD2. The CDR3 consists of 16 residues. After removal of 3 bases from V and 1 base from J, the junction contained 8 bases not matched to a gene. Germline V CDR1 and CDR2: MDHEN, SYDVKM. The CDR3 sequence: CASSFSGSGISYEQYF. The CDR3 DNA reads as TGTGCCAGCAGTTTTTCAGGTAGCGGGATTTCCTACGAGCAGTACTTC.

The CDR3 bases are TGTGCCACCAGTGACCCACGGACTTTTCCCGGGGAGCTGTTTTTT. It translates to CATSDPRTFPGELFF. The V and J genes are TRBV24-1 and TRBJ2-2; D possibly corresponds to TRBD2 (5 bases). The CDR3 has 15 amino acids. V lost 4 bases and J lost 6, with 14 bases in between. Germline V gene sequence: CDR1 KGHDR, CDR2 SFDVKD.

This chain uses TRBV4-1 with TRBJ1-2, with no clear D. Deletions cut 0 bases from V and 0 bases from J, with 5 bases between. This CDR3 has 14 amino acids. Germline lookup yields CDR1 MGHRA and CDR2 YSYEKL. In DNA form, the CDR3 reads TGCGCCAGCAGCCAAGAGGGAGCTAACTATGGCTACACCTTC. This translates into CASSQEGANYGYTF.

The chain has TRBV5-4 and TRBJ2-6; no clear D. V gave up 3 bases and J gave up 2 bases, with 3 bases separating them. The CDR3 runs 13 residues. Germline loops: CDR1 SGHNT, CDR2 YYREEE (reference sequence). The CDR3 DNA reads TGTGCCAGCAGCTCAACTGGGGCCAACGTCCTGACTTTC. Its protein is CASSSTGANVLTF.

The rearrangement uses TRBV30 and TRBJ1-5; 8 bases fit TRBD1. Germline V gene data show CDR1 as GTSNPN and CDR2 as SVGIG (reference sequence). The CDR3 is 15 residues long. V shed 8 bases, J shed 0 bases, and the junction held 9 bases outside the gene matches. CDR3 sequence reads: CATDRGDNSNQPQHF. In nucleotides, the CDR3 is TGTGCCACAGACAGGGGCGACAATAGCAATCAGCCCCAGCATTTT.

V is TRBV3-1 (or the pseudogene TRBV3-2) and J is TRBJ1-2, with D maybe TRBD1 (6 bases). V lost 0 bases and J lost 4, with 12 bases in between. This CDR3 is built from 15 residues. Germline CDR1 is LGHDT and CDR2 is YNNKEL (reference sequence). The CDR3 nucleotides read TGTGCCAGCAGCCAAGAACCAGGGGAAAGCTATGGCTACACCTTC. This codes for CASSQEPGESYGYTF.

This clone was observed once. The chain employs TRBV5-1 and TRBJ1-3; D remains ambiguous. Looked up from germline, CDR1 is SGHRS and CDR2 is YFSETQ. This CDR3 is built from 13 residues. Between the trimmed V and J ends, which lost 0 bases and 4 bases, there was a span of 5 bases. The CDR3 protein is CASSLGSGNTIYF. The CDR3 nucleotides are TGCGCCAGCAGCTTGGGTTCGGGAAACACCATATATTTT.

The chain links TRBV5-1 to TRBJ2-1, with TRBD1 matching 8 bases. Trimming removed 2 bases from V and 1 base from J; junction bases left unmatched: 11. This CDR3 comprises 18 residues. CDR1 is SGHRS and CDR2 is YFSETQ in the germline V gene. CDR3 amino acids: CASSLVQGEYQSYNEQFF. The CDR3 nucleotides are TGCGCCAGCAGCTTAGTACAGGGGGAATACCAATCCTACAATGAGCAGTTCTTC. The full variable domain, in which reference TRBV5-1 and TRBJ2-1 provide the parts outside the CDR3, is KAGVTQTPRYLIKTRGQQVTLSCSPISGHRSVSWYQQTPGQGLQFLFEYFSETQRNKGNFPGRFSGRQFSNSRSEMNVSTLELGDSALYLCASSLVQGEYQSYNEQFFGPGTRLTVL.

This chain uses TRBV6-5 with TRBJ2-3, with a possible D match to TRBD1 (6 bases). The CDR3 is 14 amino acids. The V end was cut by 2 bases, the J end by 3 bases, with 9 bases between. Per the germline V gene, CDR1 is MNHEY and CDR2 is SVGAGI. CDR3 nucleotides: TGTGCCAGCAGTTACAGGGGACAAACAGATACGCAGTATTTT. Protein sequence: CASSYRGQTDTQYF.

V is TRBV7-2 and J is TRBJ1-2, with D maybe TRBD1 (6 bases). With 1 base removed from V and 4 bases from J, the gap between germline ends came to 13 bases. The CDR3 loop spans 15 amino acids. The germline V gene encodes CDR1 SGHTA and CDR2 FQGNSA. The DNA for the CDR3 is TGTGCCAGCAGCTTAGGGGGCAGGGGTAGCTATGGCTACACCTTC. This gives the protein CASSLGGRGSYGYTF. The whole variable domain, filled in from reference TRBV7-2 and TRBJ1-2, reads GAGVSQSPSNKVTEKGKDVELRCDPISGHTALYWYRQSLGQGLEFLIYFQGNSAPDKSGLPSDRFSAERTGGSVSTLTIQRTQQEDSAVYLCASSLGGRGSYGYTFGSGTRLTVV.

This chain connects TRBV4-1 to TRBJ1-5, with 8 bases that match TRBD1. This CDR3 has 18 residues. V lost 3 bases and J lost 0; bases outside the gene matches: 10. From germline, CDR1 is MGHRA and CDR2 YSYEKL. For the CDR3, the DNA is TGCGCCAGCAGCCAGCCGGGACAGGAAACTTCTAGCAATCAGCCCCAGCATTTT. Its translation: CASSQPGQETSSNQPQHF.

The J gene is TRBJ2-7, the V gene TRBV6-2 or TRBV6-3; D is unresolved. The CDR3 sequence is 13 residues long. The germline V and J ends were trimmed by 1 base and 2 bases, with 6 bases remaining between them. Germline V CDR1 and CDR2: MNHEY, SVGEGT. CDR3 DNA: TGTGCCAGCAGTTACTGGCAGGCCTACGAGCAGTACTTC. Translation: CASSYWQAYEQYF.

This clone has a handful of counts. The chain has TRBV6-2 or TRBV6-3 and TRBJ2-3, with a weak D call TRBD2 (7 bases). Trimming cost V 6 bases and J 4 bases, with 17 bases left between them. The CDR3 runs to 15 residues. CDR1 and CDR2 from the germline V gene are MNHEY and SVGEGT. CDR3 bases: TGTGCCAGCAGCGCGTGGAGGGGGGGGTCAGATACGCAGTATTTT. Its protein product is CASSAWRGGSDTQYF.

The J gene is TRBJ2-7, the V gene TRBV29-1; D not resolved. CDR1 is SQVTM, CDR2 ANQGSEA, per germline. V lost 4 bases to trimming and J lost 1 base, with 8 bases between them. This CDR3 region has 12 residues. This chain's CDR3 is CSVAKQSYEQYF. DNA for the CDR3: TGCAGCGTTGCAAAACAGTCCTACGAGCAGTACTTC.

The V gene is TRBV10-1, the J gene TRBJ2-7; the match to TRBD2 covers 8 bases. Germline CDR1 WNHNN, CDR2 SYGVQD (reference sequence). The CDR3 loop spans 18 amino acids. V trimming: 1 base; J trimming: 5 bases; junction bases outside the gene matches: 16. The CDR3 DNA sequence: TGCGCCAGCAGTGAGTTTCGGACTAGCTCCCAGGCGGTACACGAGCAGTACTTC. It yields the protein CASSEFRTSSQAVHEQYF.